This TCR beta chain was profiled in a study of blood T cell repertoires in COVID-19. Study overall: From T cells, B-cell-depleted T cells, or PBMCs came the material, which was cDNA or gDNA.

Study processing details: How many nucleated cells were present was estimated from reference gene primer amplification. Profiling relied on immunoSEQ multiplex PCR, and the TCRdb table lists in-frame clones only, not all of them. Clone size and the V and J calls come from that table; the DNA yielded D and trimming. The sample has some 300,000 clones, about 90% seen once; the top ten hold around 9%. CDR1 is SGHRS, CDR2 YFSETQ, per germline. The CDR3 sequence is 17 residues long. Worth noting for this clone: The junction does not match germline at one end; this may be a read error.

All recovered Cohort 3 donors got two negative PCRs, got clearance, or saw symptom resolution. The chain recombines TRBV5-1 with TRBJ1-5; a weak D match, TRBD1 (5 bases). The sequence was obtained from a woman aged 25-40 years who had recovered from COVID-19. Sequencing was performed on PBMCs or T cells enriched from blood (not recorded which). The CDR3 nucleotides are TGCGCCAGCAGCTTGACGTCACAGGCCCCTAGCGATCAGCCCCAGCATTTT. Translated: CASSLTSQAPSDQPQHF. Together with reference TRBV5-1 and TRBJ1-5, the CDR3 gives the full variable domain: KAGVTQTPRYLIKTRGQQVTLSCSPISGHRSVSWYQQTPGQGLQFLFEYFSETQRNKGNFPGRFSGRQFSNSRSEMNVSTLELGDSALYLCASSLTSQAPSDQPQHFGDGTRLSIL.